These 8 T cell receptor beta chains originate from one sample sequenced in a study of PD-L1 blockade in urothelial cancer (dated by TCRdb to 2017 to 2019). The library relied on the immunoSEQ multiplex PCR assay. TCRdb's version of the immuneACCESS table is confined to in-frame rearrangements and falls short of the full clone set. An unresolved V gene accounts for under half of the shortfall where checked; the remainder is of unknown origin. Within this sample are about 83,000 clones, with around 87% of them counted one time only. The ten top clones hold more than 5.5% of the sample. The source was PBMCs, collected around atezolizumab (anti-PD-L1) treatment. Source of these receptors: a woman aged 70 to 79 with urothelial cancer.

The chain is built from TRBV30 and TRBJ1-5; no definite D call. CDR3 length: 14 amino acids. Trimming took off 2 bases at V and 0 bases at J, with 8 bases between the two ends. CDR1 GTSNPN and CDR2 SVGIG come from the germline V gene (reference sequence). The CDR3 sequence is CAWSLDYSNQPQHF. CDR3 DNA: TGTGCCTGGAGTTTAGATTATAGCAATCAGCCCCAGCATTTT.

This clone was seen just once. Germline is not matched at one junction end, which may reflect a read error. This CDR3 is CASSLVEGYTRELFF. The CDR3 bases are TGTGCCAGCAGCTTAGTTGAGGGCTACACCCGGGAGCTGTTTTTT. The chain uses TRBV7-8 and TRBJ2-2, with a tentative D call TRBD2 (5 bases). The CDR3 is made up of 15 amino acids. The germline V gene has CDR1 SGHVS and CDR2 FQNEAQ.

This clone has just one count. The chain carries TRBV7-9 and TRBJ2-7; 7 nucleotides agree with TRBD1. This CDR3 has 15 amino acids. The V gene end was trimmed by 1 base and the J gene end by 2 bases; junction bases not matched to a gene: 5. Germline lookup yields CDR1 SEHNR and CDR2 FQNEAQ (reference sequence). The CDR3 sequence is CASSLGTGFTYEQYF. The CDR3 DNA is TGTGCCAGCAGCTTAGGGACAGGTTTTACCTACGAGCAGTACTTC.

The gene calls are TRBV29-1 and TRBJ2-5; 8 bases are a match to TRBD2. CDR1 and CDR2 (germline): SQVTM, ANQGSEA. The J segment lost 2 bases and the V segment lost 4 bases, leaving 3 bases of the junction unmatched. The CDR3 extends over 13 amino acids. This chain's CDR3 is CSVVVAGQETQYF. DNA of the CDR3: TGCAGCGTTGTAGTAGCGGGACAAGAGACCCAGTACTTC.

This chain joins TRBV7-9 and TRBJ1-5; 10 bases fit TRBD1. Looked up from germline, CDR1 is SEHNR and CDR2 is FQNEAQ (reference sequence). This CDR3 region has 14 residues. V trimming: 4 bases; J trimming: 6 bases; junction bases outside the gene matches: 3. Here the CDR3 reads CASSSDRGGQPQHF. CDR3 bases: TGTGCCAGCAGCTCGGACAGGGGGGGTCAGCCCCAGCATTTT.

In this sample, this clone turned up once. CDR3 sequence: CASSLSGQGKNIQYF. The CDR3 bases are TGTGCCAGCAGTCTCTCGGGACAGGGCAAAAACATTCAGTACTTC. The V and J genes are TRBV6-6 and TRBJ2-4; 9 bases align to TRBD1. The CDR3 is 15 amino acids. The germline CDR1 and CDR2 sequences are MNHNY and SVGAGI (reference sequence). V was clipped by 5 bases and J by 3 bases; unmatched bases: 5.

V gene TRBV7-2 combines with J gene TRBJ2-7; D is possibly TRBD2 (5 bases). Germline CDR1 reads SGHTA; CDR2 reads FQGNSA. The V and J ends lost 5 bases and 6 bases respectively, with 17 bases between them. The CDR3 sequence is 14 residues long. DNA for the CDR3: TGTGCCAGCAGCCCGGGATTGGTCTTGGTCGAGCAGTACTTC. This sequence encodes CASSPGLVLVEQYF.

The chain recombines TRBV7-2 with TRBJ2-7; 9 bases are shared with TRBD1. CDR1 is SGHTA and CDR2 is FQGNSA in the germline V gene. J was trimmed by 3 bases and V by 5 bases; bases with no gene match: 8. The CDR3 contains 15 residues. CDR3 DNA sequence: TGTGCCAGCAGCCTAACCGGGACAGGGCGCTACGAGCAGTACTTC. Protein sequence: CASSLTGTGRYEQYF.